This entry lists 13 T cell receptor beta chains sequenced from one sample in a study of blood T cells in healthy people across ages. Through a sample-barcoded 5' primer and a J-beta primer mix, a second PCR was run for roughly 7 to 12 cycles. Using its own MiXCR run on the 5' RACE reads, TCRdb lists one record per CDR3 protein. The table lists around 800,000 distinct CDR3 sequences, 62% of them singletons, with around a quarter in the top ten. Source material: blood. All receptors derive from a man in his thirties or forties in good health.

The CDR3 coding sequence is TGTGCCAGCGGAATAAGACAGGGGGCGGAAGCTTTCTTT. This encodes CASGIRQGAEAFF. The gene calls are TRBV12-3 or TRBV12-4 and TRBJ1-1; 10 nucleotides agree with TRBD1. The CDR3 extends over 13 amino acids. The J segment lost 8 bases and the V segment lost 8 bases, leaving 8 bases of the junction unmatched.

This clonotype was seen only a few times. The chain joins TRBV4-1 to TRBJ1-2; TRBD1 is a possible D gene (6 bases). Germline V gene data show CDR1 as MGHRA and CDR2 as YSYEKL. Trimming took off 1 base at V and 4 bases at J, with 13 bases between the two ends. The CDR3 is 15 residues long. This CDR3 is CASSQGQGRGYGYTF. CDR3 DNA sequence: TGCGCCAGCAGCCAAGGCCAGGGGAGGGGCTATGGCTACACCTTC.

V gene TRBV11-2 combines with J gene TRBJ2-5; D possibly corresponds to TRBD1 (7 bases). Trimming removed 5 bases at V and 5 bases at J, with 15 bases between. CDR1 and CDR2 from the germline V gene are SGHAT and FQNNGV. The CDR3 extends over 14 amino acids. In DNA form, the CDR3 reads TGTGCCAGCAGCGCCAGGGGGGTCGGTGAGACCCAGTACTTC. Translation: CASSARGVGETQYF.

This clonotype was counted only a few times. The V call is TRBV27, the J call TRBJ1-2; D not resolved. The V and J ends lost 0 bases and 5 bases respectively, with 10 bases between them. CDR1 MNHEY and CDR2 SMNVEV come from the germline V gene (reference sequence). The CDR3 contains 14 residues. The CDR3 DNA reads TGTGCCAGCAGTTTATCGGCAGGCATTTATGGCTACACCTTC. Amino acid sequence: CASSLSAGIYGYTF.

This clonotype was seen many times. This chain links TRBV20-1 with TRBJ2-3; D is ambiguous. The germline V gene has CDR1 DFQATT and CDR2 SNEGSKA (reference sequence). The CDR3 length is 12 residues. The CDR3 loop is CSAGSRPDTQYF. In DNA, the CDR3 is TGCAGCGCCGGATCAAGACCAGATACGCAGTATTTT.

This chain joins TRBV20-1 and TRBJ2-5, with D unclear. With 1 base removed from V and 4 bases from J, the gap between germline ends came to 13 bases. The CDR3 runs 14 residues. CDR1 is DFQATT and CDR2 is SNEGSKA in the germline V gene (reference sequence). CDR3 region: CSARVNRLRETQYF. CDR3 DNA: TGCAGTGCTAGAGTCAATAGGCTTCGAGAGACCCAGTACTTC.

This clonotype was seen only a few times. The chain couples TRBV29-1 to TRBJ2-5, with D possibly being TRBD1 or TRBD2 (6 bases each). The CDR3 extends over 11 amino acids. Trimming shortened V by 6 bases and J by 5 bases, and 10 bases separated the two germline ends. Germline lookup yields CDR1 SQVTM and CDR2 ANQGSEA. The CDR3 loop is CSVLGGETQYF. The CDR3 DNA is TGCAGCGTCCTAGGGGGGGAGACCCAGTACTTC. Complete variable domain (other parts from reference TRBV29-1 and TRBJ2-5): SAVISQKPSRDICQRGTSLTIQCQVDSQVTMMFWYRQQPGQSLTLIATANQGSEATYESGFVIDKFPISRPNLTFSTLTVSNMSPEDSSIYLCSVLGGETQYFGPGTRLLVL.

The CDR3: CASSDRGLYNEQFF. The CDR3 DNA follows: TGTGCCAGTTCGGACAGGGGGCTCTACAATGAGCAGTTCTTC. The rearrangement uses TRBV13 and TRBJ2-1, with TRBD1 identical over 11 bases. CDR1 is PRHDT, CDR2 FYEKMQ, per germline (reference sequence). CDR3 length: 14 residues. V dropped 9 bases and J dropped 3; count of bases not matched to a gene: 4.

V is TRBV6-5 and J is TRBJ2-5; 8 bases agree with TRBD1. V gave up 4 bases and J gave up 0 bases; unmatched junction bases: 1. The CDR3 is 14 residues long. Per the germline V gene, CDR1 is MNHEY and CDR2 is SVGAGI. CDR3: CASSWTGYQETQYF. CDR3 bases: TGTGCCAGCAGTTGGACAGGGTACCAAGAGACCCAGTACTTC.

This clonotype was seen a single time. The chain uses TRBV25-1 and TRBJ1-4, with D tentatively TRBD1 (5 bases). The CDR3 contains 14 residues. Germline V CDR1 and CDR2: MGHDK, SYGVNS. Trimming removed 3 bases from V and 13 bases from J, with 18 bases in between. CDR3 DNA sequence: TGTGCCAGCAGTGATCTAGGGACCGACGAGTTACTGTTTTTT. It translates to CASSDLGTDELLFF.

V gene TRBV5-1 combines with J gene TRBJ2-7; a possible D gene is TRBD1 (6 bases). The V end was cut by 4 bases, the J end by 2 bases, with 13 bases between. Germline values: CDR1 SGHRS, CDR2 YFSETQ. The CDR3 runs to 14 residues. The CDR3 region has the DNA TGCGCCAGCAGCCCGACGGACAGCCCCTACGAGCAGTACTTC. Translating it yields CASSPTDSPYEQYF.

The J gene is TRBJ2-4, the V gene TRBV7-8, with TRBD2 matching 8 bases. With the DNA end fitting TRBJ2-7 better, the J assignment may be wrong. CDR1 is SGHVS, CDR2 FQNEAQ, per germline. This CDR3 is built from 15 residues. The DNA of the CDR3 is TGTGCCAGCAGCCATTCCGCTAGCGGGTTTTACGAGCAGTACTTC. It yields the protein CASSHSASGFYEQYF.

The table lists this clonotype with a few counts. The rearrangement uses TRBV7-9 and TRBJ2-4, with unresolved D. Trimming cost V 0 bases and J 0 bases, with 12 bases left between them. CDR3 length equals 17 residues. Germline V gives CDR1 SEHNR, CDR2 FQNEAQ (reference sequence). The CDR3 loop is CASSLAYGEIAKNIQYF. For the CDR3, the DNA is TGTGCCAGCAGCTTAGCGTACGGTGAGATAGCCAAAAACATTCAGTACTTC.